Shown below are 23 T cell receptor beta chains from a single sample sequenced in a study of regulatory T cells in long-lasting Graves disease. Researchers made TCR beta libraries by using iRepertoire HTBI primers and running Arm-PCR on CDR3 regions. MiXCR was run by TCRdb on the multiplex PCR reads, yielding one entry per CDR3 protein. The sample lists over 300,000 distinct CDR3 sequences; 15% to 20% were seen once. Time point indicated: persistent/refractory GD, antithyroid drugs over 5 years with positive TRAb. PBMC RNA was the source of the TCR library. The sample here was peripheral blood mononuclear cells (PBMCs), taken when the disease was refractory, from a patient treated with antithyroid drugs. The receptors derive from a female donor with Graves disease.

This clonotype occurred a few times. This chain links TRBV29-1 with TRBJ2-2, with 7 bases lining up with TRBD1. Germline CDR1 and CDR2: SQVTM and ANQGSEA. The CDR3 totals 14 residues. V lost 7 bases and J lost 7; bases outside the gene matches: 12. This CDR3 is CSAEVQGVGGELFF. The CDR3 nucleotides are TGCAGCGCCGAGGTTCAGGGGGTAGGCGGGGAGCTGTTTTTT.

The V and J genes are TRBV6-2 or TRBV6-3 and TRBJ1-2, with a tentative D call TRBD1 (6 bases). The CDR3 spans 13 residues. From germline, CDR1 is MNHEY and CDR2 SVGEGT. The V end lost 6 bases, the J end lost 8 bases, and 16 bases lay between the germline ends. The CDR3 loop reads CASSGTSPTGYTF. The CDR3, as DNA: TGTGCCAGCAGCGGGACATCCCCGACGGGCTACACCTTC.

This clonotype was seen a handful of times. This chain links TRBV5-5 with TRBJ1-2, with D unclear. This CDR3 comprises 12 residues. The V end was cut by 0 bases, the J end by 3 bases, with 3 bases between. CDR1 is SGHKS and CDR2 is YYEKEE in the germline V gene (reference sequence). The CDR3 sequence: CASSLGYYGYTF. CDR3 coding DNA: TGTGCCAGCAGCTTGGGGTACTATGGCTACACCTTC.

In nucleotides, the CDR3 is TGCAGTGCTAGATCGGACAGCGATAGCAATCAGCCCCAGCATTTT. As protein: CSARSDSDSNQPQHF. The chain carries TRBV20-1 and TRBJ1-5; TRBD1 is a possible D gene (6 bases). V was trimmed by 2 bases and J by 0 bases, leaving 11 bases between them. The CDR3 runs to 15 residues. Germline CDR1 is DFQATT and CDR2 is SNEGSKA (reference sequence).

This clonotype was counted at least ten times. The rearrangement links TRBV6-2 or TRBV6-3 to TRBJ1-2, with D unclear. CDR3 length equals 14 residues. V was pared by 0 bases and J by 8 bases, with 13 bases between. CDR1 and CDR2 (germline): MNHEY, SVGEGT. CDR3 protein: CASSYSGFGEGYTF. In DNA, the CDR3 is TGTGCCAGCAGTTACTCGGGATTCGGGGAAGGCTACACCTTC.

In this sample, this clonotype turned up a few times. The chain combines TRBV6-2 or TRBV6-3 with TRBJ1-1; D is ambiguous. The V end was cut by 1 base, the J end by 2 bases, with 8 bases between. The CDR3 sequence is 14 residues long. Germline lookup yields CDR1 MNHEY and CDR2 SVGEGT. The CDR3 region has the DNA TGTGCCAGCAGTTACTTCGACGGTAACACTGAAGCTTTCTTT. Translated, it gives CASSYFDGNTEAFF.

This clonotype appeared many times. The chain links TRBV2 to TRBJ2-7; 8 bases match TRBD1. Germline loops: CDR1 SNHLY, CDR2 FYNNEI. This CDR3 contains 15 residues. Germline trimming cut 5 bases from V and 1 base from J; bases unmatched to any gene: 7. The CDR3 DNA reads TGTGCCAGCAGTTATGGACAGGGACGTTCCTACGAGCAGTACTTC. Amino acids: CASSYGQGRSYEQYF.

This clonotype was counted ten times or more. This rearrangement joins TRBV6-1 to TRBJ2-5, with 7 bases identical to TRBD1. V shed 6 bases, J shed 5 bases, and the junction held 9 bases outside the gene matches. Germline V lookup: CDR1 MNHNS, CDR2 SASEGT. The CDR3 is 14 amino acids. CDR3 DNA sequence: TGTGCCAGCAGAAGGGGGCGAGCGTCGGAGACCCAGTACTTC. It codes for CASRRGRASETQYF.

For this clonotype: This may be a read error: a much more frequent sequence differs by one nucleotide. This chain links TRBV19 with TRBJ2-7; D gene unclear. Trimming shortened V by 3 bases and J by 6 bases, and 21 bases separated the two germline ends. Germline CDR1 reads LNHDA; CDR2 reads SQIVND (reference sequence). The CDR3 has 16 amino acids. DNA for the CDR3: TGTGCCAGTAGTATGGTGGCGGCAGTCCGCGGCGGCGAGCAGTACTTC. It encodes CASSMVAAVRGGEQYF.

This clonotype came up once. The V and J genes are TRBV14 and TRBJ2-7; D ambiguous. Germline V CDR1 and CDR2: SGHDN, FVKESK. This CDR3 spans 14 amino acids. The V and J ends lost 1 base and 5 bases respectively, with 12 bases between them. CDR3 in amino acids: CASSQGEWFHEQYF. The CDR3, as DNA: TGTGCCAGCAGCCAAGGTGAATGGTTCCACGAGCAGTACTTC. Using reference TRBV14 and TRBJ2-7 for the parts outside the CDR3, the full variable domain is EAGVTQFPSHSVIEKGQTVTLRCDPISGHDNLYWYRRVMGKEIKFLLHFVKESKQDESGMPNNRFLAERTGGTYSTLKVQPAELEDSGVYFCASSQGEWFHEQYFGPGTRLTVT.

This clonotype was detected ten times or more. In DNA form, the CDR3 reads TGTGCCAGCAGGGATCATTACAGGAACACCGGGGAGCTGTTTTTT. This codes for CASRDHYRNTGELFF. The chain uses TRBV2 and TRBJ2-2; D remains ambiguous. Between the trimmed V and J ends, which lost 6 bases and 1 base, there was a span of 12 bases. Germline V gene lookup returns CDR1 SNHLY and CDR2 FYNNEI. The CDR3 is 15 amino acids.

As to this clonotype: A much larger clone differs by one base, so this may be a read error. As the CDR3 is not closed by the conserved phenylalanine or tryptophan, this likely results from a read error. This chain uses TRBV27 with TRBJ2-5; 8 bases match TRBD1. The J call could be wrong; TRBJ2-1 is a better fit for the DNA end. Germline CDR1 and CDR2: MNHEY and SMNVEV (reference sequence). The CDR3 is 14 amino acids. The CDR3 spells CATARQGMGNEQFL. Here the CDR3 DNA reads TGTGCCACGGCCCGACAGGGGATGGGCAATGAGCAGTTCCTC.

This clonotype was found a few times. The V and J genes are TRBV20-1 and TRBJ1-1; D perhaps matches TRBD1 (5 bases). V dropped 8 bases and J dropped 3 bases, with 13 bases sitting between them. In germline, CDR1 is DFQATT, CDR2 SNEGSKA (reference sequence). This CDR3 has 12 amino acids. The CDR3: CSYLEGYTEAFF. CDR3 nucleotide sequence: TGCAGTTACCTCGAGGGGTACACTGAAGCTTTCTTT.

This clonotype turned up a few times. V gene TRBV19 combines with J gene TRBJ2-7; D not certain. Trimming removed 5 bases at V and 0 bases at J, with 11 bases between. There are 14 residues in the CDR3. CDR1 and CDR2 (germline): LNHDA, SQIVND (reference sequence). CDR3 sequence reads: CASSPSELSYEQYF. CDR3 bases: TGTGCCAGTAGTCCCTCGGAGCTCTCCTACGAGCAGTACTTC.

A word on this clonotype: This may stem from a read error, because a much larger clone lies one nucleotide away. The chain couples TRBV20-1 to TRBJ2-6, with D unclear. Germline lookup yields CDR1 DFQATT and CDR2 SNEGSKA (reference sequence). The CDR3 spans 13 residues. Here the CDR3 reads CRARPSGANVLTF. The CDR3 nucleotides are TGCCGTGCCCGTCCGTCTGGGGCCAACGTCCTGACTTTC.

This clonotype has ten or more counts. CDR3 nucleotide sequence: TGTGCCAGCAGTTACTCCGGCAGGGGGCTTTACGAGCAGTACTTC. This codes for CASSYSGRGLYEQYF. This chain joins TRBV6-5 and TRBJ2-7, with 8 bases fitting TRBD1. The V gene end was trimmed by 0 bases and the J gene end by 4 bases; junction bases not matched to a gene: 5. Germline CDR1 MNHEY, CDR2 SVGAGI. This CDR3 comprises 15 residues.

This clonotype occurred a few times. The gene calls are TRBV6-1 and TRBJ2-2, with 10 bases lining up with TRBD1. V shed 11 bases and J 7 bases; nucleotides not matched to a gene: 10. The CDR3 covers 14 residues. Germline assignment: CDR1 MNHNS and CDR2 SASEGT. This chain's CDR3 is CAGGGTGVGGELFF. The CDR3 region has the DNA TGTGCCGGAGGGGGGACAGGGGTCGGCGGGGAGCTGTTTTTT.

V gene TRBV28 combines with J gene TRBJ2-7; TRBD2 might be the D (5 bases). This CDR3 is built from 15 residues. The ends were cut back, 2 bases at V and 2 bases at J, with 13 bases in the middle. In germline, CDR1 is MDHEN, CDR2 SYDVKM. The DNA of the CDR3 is TGTGCCAGCAGTTTAGTCGGGGATGGAGCCTACGAGCAGTACTTC. It is translated as CASSLVGDGAYEQYF.

The chain employs TRBV9 and TRBJ2-2; unclear D gene. Trimming took 1 base from V and 4 from J, leaving 8 bases between them. This CDR3 contains 14 residues. Germline V CDR1 and CDR2: SGDLS, YYNGEE. The CDR3 DNA reads as TGTGCCAGCAGCGTAAGGCTGATCACCGGGGAGCTGTTTTTT. It yields the protein CASSVRLITGELFF.

This clonotype was picked up a small number of times. The genes are TRBV5-8 and TRBJ2-7, with 7 positions matching TRBD1. Germline CDR1 is SGHTS and CDR2 is YDEGEE. CDR3 length: 17 residues. Trimming at V came to 0 bases and at J to 1 base, leaving 10 bases not matched to a gene. The CDR3 spells CASSLGGTDPRSYEQYF. Written as DNA, the CDR3 is TGTGCCAGCAGCTTGGGTGGGACAGACCCTAGGTCCTACGAGCAGTACTTC.

The table lists this clonotype with many counts. CDR3 DNA sequence: TGTGCCAGCAGCTTACAATCGGGGAACACTGAAGCTTTCTTT. This sequence encodes CASSLQSGNTEAFF. The rearrangement uses TRBV11-2 and TRBJ1-1, with D uncertain. Germline loops: CDR1 SGHAT, CDR2 FQNNGV. The V end was cut by 2 bases, the J end by 1 base, with 8 bases between. The CDR3 consists of 14 residues.

This clonotype was seen a handful of times. The chain links TRBV11-3 to TRBJ2-2, with a possible D match to TRBD2 (6 bases). Germline-derived CDR1 and CDR2 are SGHNT and YENEEA. Trimming removed 5 bases from V and 4 bases from J, with 20 bases in between. This CDR3 is 17 amino acids long. As DNA, the CDR3 is TGTGCCAGCAGCCCCCCCCTGGGACTCCTAAGCACCGGGGAGCTGTTTTTT. This translates into CASSPPLGLLSTGELFF.

This clonotype appeared a few times. With a much larger clone just one base away, this may be a read error. The chain recombines TRBV28 with TRBJ2-4; tentatively, D is TRBD1 (5 bases). The germline V and J ends were trimmed by 7 bases and 1 base, with 14 bases remaining between them. The CDR3 contains 15 residues. Looked up from germline, CDR1 is MDHEN and CDR2 is SYDVKM. CDR3 coding DNA: TGTGCCAGCATTCCGAGGCCAGGGGCCAAAAACATTCAGTACTTC. As protein: CASIPRPGAKNIQYF.